This TCR beta chain was recovered during a study of blood T cell repertoires in COVID-19. For the study at large: PBMCs, B-cell-depleted T cells, or T cells provided the cDNA or gDNA that made up the material.

The table lists this clone with a few counts. Under the authors' procedure: Amplification of reference gene primers provided the estimated nucleated cell counts. Generated by immunoSEQ multiplex PCR, the TCRdb table keeps only in-frame clones and is missing some. That table furnishes V, J and clone size, whereas the DNA furnished D and trimming. The sample lists some 200,000 clones, over 80% occurring once. Germline assignment: CDR1 SGHTA and CDR2 FQGNSA. Trimming removed 2 bases from V and 4 bases from J, with 9 bases in between. The CDR3 totals 14 residues. Enrollment of patients from Seattle took place during active infection, with longitudinal follow-up.

The clonotype was recovered from a man aged 60-69 years with COVID-19, enrolled during active disease. The chain couples TRBV7-2 to TRBJ1-5; D unclear. Material: peripheral blood. DNA of the CDR3: TGTGCCAGCAGCTTATCGGGAGGAAATCAGCCCCAGCATTTT. It codes for CASSLSGGNQPQHF.